A single sample is the source of the 31 T cell receptor beta chains below, sequenced in a study of blood T cell repertoires in COVID-19. Assay used: immunoSEQ multiplex PCR; TCRdb lists only in-frame clones, some missing. The repertoire holds roughly 71,000 clones, 65% to 90% seen once, with approximately 25% in the top ten. Material for sequencing was peripheral blood. These receptors originate from a man aged 50 or older with acute or convalescent COVID-19.

V usage is TRBV2 and J usage is TRBJ2-5, with D unclear. The CDR3 covers 15 residues. The V gene lost 3 bases and the J gene lost 2 bases, with 13 bases spanning the gap. The V gene's germline CDR1 is SNHLY and CDR2 FYNNEI. CDR3 sequence (DNA): TGTGCCAGCAGTGATTTGTTGGCCACGCAAGAGACCCAGTACTTC. Translated, it gives CASSDLLATQETQYF.

The chain links TRBV30 to TRBJ2-3; D might be TRBD1 (6 bases). The V gene lost 4 bases and the J gene lost 5 bases, with 13 bases spanning the gap. This CDR3 is 13 amino acids long. Germline CDR1 reads GTSNPN; CDR2 reads SVGIG (reference sequence). CDR3 nucleotide sequence: TGTGCCTGGATGAGAGGGGGTGGAGATACGCAGTATTTT. Translated, it gives CAWMRGGGDTQYF.

The chain uses TRBV7-8 and TRBJ2-2; 9 bases line up with TRBD2. The CDR3 has 19 residues. The V gene end was trimmed by 8 bases and the J gene end by 7 bases; junction bases not matched to a gene: 23. Germline assignment: CDR1 SGHVS and CDR2 FQNEAQ. CDR3 DNA: TGTGCCAGCCGATATGCCCCCCGGGGGGCGGGGGGGAATGACGGGGAGCTGTTTTTT. Translating it yields CASRYAPRGAGGNDGELFF. Looking up the rest from reference TRBV7-8 and TRBJ2-2 gives the full variable domain: GAGVSQSPRYKVAKRGQDVALRCDPISGHVSLFWYQQALGQGPEFLTYFQNEAQLDKSGLPSDRFFAERPEGSVSTLKIQRTQQEDSAVYLCASRYAPRGAGGNDGELFFGEGSRLTVL.

The chain employs TRBV5-6 and TRBJ1-2, with D hard to call. Germline CDR1 SGHDT, CDR2 YYEEEE. V gave up 1 base and J gave up 6 bases, with 16 bases separating them. The CDR3 loop spans 15 amino acids. This CDR3 reads CASSLFAGRGNGYTF. The CDR3 bases are TGTGCCAGCAGCTTGTTCGCAGGTCGTGGCAATGGCTACACCTTC.

The chain employs TRBV7-8 and TRBJ2-5; 9 positions agree with TRBD1. The CDR3 consists of 15 residues. Losses at the gene ends were 4 bases for V and 5 bases for J; bases not matched to a gene: 8. CDR1 is SGHVS and CDR2 is FQNEAQ in the germline V gene. The CDR3 sequence: CASSSRDRVKETQYF. The DNA of the CDR3 is TGTGCCAGCAGCTCCCGGGACAGGGTGAAGGAGACCCAGTACTTC.

This sequence joins TRBV24-1 and TRBJ2-1, with 7 nucleotides matching TRBD1. Germline CDR1 KGHDR, CDR2 SFDVKD. The CDR3 sequence is 14 residues long. J lost 6 bases, V lost 5 bases, and 6 bases had no gene match. The CDR3 DNA reads as TGTGCCACCAGTGGGGGCAGGGACAGCAATGAGCAGTTCTTC. Translated: CATSGGRDSNEQFF.

The chain joins TRBV6-2 or TRBV6-3 to TRBJ2-5; D may be TRBD2 (6 bases). The germline V gene has CDR1 MNHEY and CDR2 SVGEGT. V was trimmed by 6 bases and J by 4 bases, leaving 18 bases between them. The CDR3 length is 15 residues. CDR3 region: CASSRAGLPAETQYF. The DNA for the CDR3 is TGTGCCAGCAGCCGCGCGGGACTGCCAGCAGAGACCCAGTACTTC.

The gene calls are TRBV5-1 and TRBJ2-3; 9 bases agree with TRBD2. Germline V CDR1 and CDR2: SGHRS, YFSETQ. The CDR3 consists of 17 residues. V shed 4 bases and J 0 bases; nucleotides not matched to a gene: 9. The CDR3: CASSRLGGGGSTDTQYF. CDR3 DNA sequence: TGCGCCAGCAGCCGCCTGGGCGGGGGGGGTAGCACAGATACGCAGTATTTT.

Worth noting for this clone: This sample also contains other DNA sequences that code for the same CDR3. The V call is TRBV7-7, the J call TRBJ2-5; the D gene is possibly TRBD2 (7 bases). The CDR3 has 14 amino acids. CDR1 and CDR2 (germline): SSHAT, FNYEAQ (reference sequence). The ends were cut back, 0 bases at V and 5 bases at J, with 10 bases in the middle. The CDR3 is CASSLAGGQETQYF. Written as DNA, the CDR3 is TGTGCCAGCAGCTTAGCGGGGGGGCAGGAGACCCAGTACTTC.

The rearrangement uses TRBV6-5 and TRBJ2-2; 11 bases are shared with TRBD1. The J segment lost 1 base and the V segment lost 8 bases, leaving 3 bases of the junction unmatched. Germline V gives CDR1 MNHEY, CDR2 SVGAGI. The CDR3 is made up of 15 amino acids. The CDR3 bases are TGTGCCAGCGGGACAGGGGGGTGGAACACCGGGGAGCTGTTTTTT. It translates to CASGTGGWNTGELFF.

The chain carries TRBV3-1 (or the pseudogene TRBV3-2) and TRBJ2-3; the match to TRBD2 covers 7 bases. CDR1 LGHDT and CDR2 YNNKEL come from the germline V gene (reference sequence). The V and J ends lost 2 bases and 9 bases, in that order; junction bases with no gene match: 5. This CDR3 has 13 residues. The CDR3 here is CASSQLAVPTQYF. The CDR3 nucleotides are TGTGCCAGCAGCCAACTAGCGGTTCCAACGCAGTATTTT.

This clone was recorded a few times. J is TRBJ2-2 and V is TRBV27, with 7 bases lining up with TRBD2. The germline CDR1 and CDR2 sequences are MNHEY and SMNVEV (reference sequence). This CDR3 is 17 amino acids long. Germline trimming cut 0 bases from V and 1 base from J; bases unmatched to any gene: 5. The CDR3 region has the DNA TGTGCCAGCAGTTTATCTGGGGCGGGAGAGAACACCGGGGAGCTGTTTTTT. This codes for CASSLSGAGENTGELFF.

The rearrangement joins TRBV18 to TRBJ2-7; 8 bases agree with TRBD1. V lost 3 bases and J lost 2; bases outside the gene matches: 3. The CDR3 is 14 amino acids. Germline assignment: CDR1 KGHSH and CDR2 LQKENI. CDR3: CASSPTGVPYEQYV. The CDR3 DNA sequence: TGTGCCAGCTCACCGACAGGGGTCCCCTACGAGCAGTACGTC.

This clone was detected only once. The chain joins TRBV3-1 (or the pseudogene TRBV3-2) to TRBJ2-1; TRBD1 is a possible D gene (6 bases). Per germline, CDR1 LGHDT and CDR2 YNNKEL (reference sequence). This CDR3 comprises 16 residues. V was clipped by 0 bases and J by 3 bases, with 12 bases between them. The DNA for the CDR3 is TGTGCCAGCAGCCAAGAGATGGGGGCTGGCTACAATGAGCAGTTCTTC. Translation: CASSQEMGAGYNEQFF.

This rearrangement joins TRBV25-1 to TRBJ2-2; 7 bases align to TRBD1. In germline, CDR1 is MGHDK, CDR2 SYGVNS. J was trimmed by 2 bases and V by 3 bases; bases with no gene match: 6. The CDR3 totals 16 residues. The chain's CDR3 is CASSDWDSLNTGELFF. The CDR3 coding sequence is TGTGCCAGCAGTGATTGGGACAGTCTTAACACCGGGGAGCTGTTTTTT.

The gene calls are TRBV5-4 and TRBJ2-3, with D unclear. The length of the CDR3 is 11 residues. The germline V and J ends were trimmed by 5 bases and 6 bases, with 7 bases remaining between them. The germline CDR1 and CDR2 sequences are SGHNT and YYREEE (reference sequence). In DNA, the CDR3 is TGTGCCAGCAGGTCTGTGGATACGCAGTATTTT. Its protein is CASRSVDTQYF.

Concerning this clone itself: The same CDR3 also results from other DNA sequences found in this sample. The rearrangement links TRBV6-5 to TRBJ1-5; a possible D gene is TRBD1 (5 bases). The germline V gene has CDR1 MNHEY and CDR2 SVGAGI. V was trimmed by 6 bases and J by 4 bases, leaving 10 bases between them. The CDR3 extends over 13 amino acids. CDR3 bases: TGTGCCAGCAGGACCGGGACTAATCAGCCCCAGCATTTT. This gives the protein CASRTGTNQPQHF.

The chain is built from TRBV6-5 and TRBJ2-7, with TRBD1 as a possible D gene (5 bases). V was clipped by 7 bases and J by 2 bases, with 15 bases between them. CDR1 and CDR2 from the germline V gene are MNHEY and SVGAGI. The CDR3 has 14 residues. The chain's CDR3 is CASTPDTATYEQYV. CDR3 DNA: TGTGCCAGCACCCCGGACACCGCCACCTACGAGCAGTACGTC.

The chain uses TRBV24-1 and TRBJ2-3; 8 bases fit TRBD2. CDR3 length equals 16 residues. V lost 5 bases, J lost 2 bases, and 8 bases stayed unmatched. Germline lookup yields CDR1 KGHDR and CDR2 SFDVKD. As DNA, the CDR3 is TGTGCCACCAGTGGAACGGGGGGGACCCCCACAGATACGCAGTATTTT. As protein: CATSGTGGTPTDTQYF.

The chain has TRBV7-9 and TRBJ2-1, with 7 nucleotides matching TRBD2. CDR1 and CDR2 (germline): SEHNR, FQNEAQ (reference sequence). V shed 5 bases, J shed 1 base, and the junction held 11 bases outside the gene matches. This CDR3 is built from 17 residues. CDR3 coding DNA: TGTGCCAGCAGCGGCAAACCGGGACTAAAGTCCTACAATGAGCAGTTCTTC. It codes for CASSGKPGLKSYNEQFF. Drawing the rest from reference TRBV7-9 and TRBJ2-1, the complete variable domain is DTGVSQNPRHKITKRGQNVTFRCDPISEHNRLYWYRQTLGQGPEFLTYFQNEAQLEKSRLLSDRFSAERPKGSFSTLEIQRTEQGDSAMYLCASSGKPGLKSYNEQFFGPGTRLTVL.

This chain links TRBV20-1 with TRBJ2-3; D is ambiguous. Between the trimmed V and J ends, which lost 3 bases and 0 bases, there was a span of 10 bases. Per the germline V gene, CDR1 is DFQATT and CDR2 is SNEGSKA (reference sequence). This CDR3 region has 14 residues. The CDR3 DNA reads TGCAGTGCTAGTCCCTACTCTAGCACAGATACGCAGTATTTT. It is translated as CSASPYSSTDTQYF.

The chain uses TRBV4-2 and TRBJ2-7, with 8 bases fitting TRBD2. Germline assignment: CDR1 LGHNA and CDR2 YNFKEQ. This CDR3 has 14 amino acids. V lost 1 base and J lost 5; bases outside the gene matches: 4. The CDR3 loop reads CASSQAGGVNEQYF. In DNA form, the CDR3 reads TGTGCCAGCAGCCAAGCGGGGGGGGTGAACGAGCAGTACTTC.

The chain employs TRBV7-6 and TRBJ2-7, with 10 bases identical to TRBD1. This CDR3 spans 16 amino acids. V shed 5 bases, J shed 6 bases, and the junction held 13 bases outside the gene matches. The germline gives CDR1 SGHVS, CDR2 FNYEAQ. The CDR3 sequence is CASSPTSWDRGREQYF. As DNA, the CDR3 is TGTGCCAGCAGCCCTACCTCCTGGGACAGGGGCCGCGAGCAGTACTTC.

The J gene is TRBJ1-2, the V gene TRBV5-4, with D perhaps matching TRBD1 (5 bases). The CDR3 covers 15 residues. V lost 1 base and J 3 bases, leaving 13 bases between the germline ends. In germline, CDR1 is SGHNT, CDR2 YYREEE (reference sequence). In DNA form, the CDR3 reads TGTGCCAGCAGCTTGTATCTCCAGGGTGACTATGGCTACACCTTC. Translating gives CASSLYLQGDYGYTF. Filled out from reference TRBV5-4 and TRBJ1-2, the complete variable domain reads ETGVTQSPTHLIKTRGQQVTLRCSSQSGHNTVSWYQQALGQGPQFIFQYYREEENGRGNFPPRFSGLQFPNYSSELNVNALELDDSALYLCASSLYLQGDYGYTFGSGTRLTVV.

This clone was counted a single time. The V and J genes are TRBV2 and TRBJ2-1; tentatively, D is TRBD2 (6 bases). The CDR3 spans 12 residues. Germline V gives CDR1 SNHLY, CDR2 FYNNEI. Trimming removed 0 bases at V and 15 bases at J, with 12 bases between. CDR3: CASSEAPSSAFF. CDR3 in DNA: TGTGCCAGCAGTGAAGCGCCGTCTAGCGCGTTCTTC.

In DNA form, the CDR3 reads TGTGCCAGCAGCTTGGGATTAGCGGGAGGAGATACGCAGTATTTT. Amino acid sequence: CASSLGLAGGDTQYF. V usage is TRBV5-5 and J usage is TRBJ2-3, with 10 bases lining up with TRBD2. The CDR3 contains 15 residues. Germline assignment: CDR1 SGHKS and CDR2 YYEKEE (reference sequence). The J segment lost 5 bases and the V segment lost 0 bases, leaving 3 bases of the junction unmatched.

This chain connects TRBV10-3 to TRBJ1-5, with a weak D call TRBD1 (6 bases). V lost 5 bases and J 5 bases, leaving 13 bases between the germline ends. CDR1 is ENHRY, CDR2 SYGVKD, per germline. The length of the CDR3 is 14 residues. Here the CDR3 reads CAISQQGGDQPQHF. As DNA, the CDR3 is TGTGCCATCAGTCAACAGGGCGGAGATCAGCCCCAGCATTTT.

This chain joins TRBV7-2 and TRBJ1-6; maybe TRBD1 (6 bases). CDR3 length: 16 residues. CDR1 is SGHTA and CDR2 is FQGNSA in the germline V gene. Between the trimmed V and J ends, which lost 5 bases and 7 bases, there was a span of 18 bases. The CDR3, as DNA: TGTGCCAGCAGCCTAGGGGTCAGGGGTGAGAATTCACCCCTCCACTTT. As protein: CASSLGVRGENSPLHF.

The rearrangement joins TRBV2 to TRBJ2-3; 11 bases fit TRBD2. The CDR3 totals 14 residues. Germline assignment: CDR1 SNHLY and CDR2 FYNNEI. The V segment lost 9 bases and the J segment 2 bases; nucleotides outside the gene matches: 4. CDR3 DNA: TGTGCCAGTCTAGCGGGAGGATACACAGATACGCAGTATTTT. Protein sequence: CASLAGGYTDTQYF.

CDR3 nucleotides: TGCGCCAGCAGCCGCTGGTTCGAGGACGCTCGGGGTAATGAGCAGTTCTTC. Translation: CASSRWFEDARGNEQFF. This chain links TRBV4-1 with TRBJ2-1; maybe TRBD2 (5 bases). V lost 4 bases and J 7 bases, leaving 23 bases between the germline ends. The CDR3 sequence is 17 residues long. The germline CDR1 and CDR2 sequences are MGHRA and YSYEKL.

This chain links TRBV6-6 with TRBJ2-1; 9 bases agree with TRBD1. The V and J ends lost 4 bases and 4 bases, in that order; junction bases with no gene match: 5. This CDR3 comprises 15 residues. Germline V gene sequence: CDR1 MNHNY, CDR2 SVGAGI (reference sequence). The CDR3 DNA sequence: TGTGCCAGCAGTTCACCGGGACAGGGTTACAATGAGCAGTTCTTC. This encodes CASSSPGQGYNEQFF.